This TCR beta chain was observed in a study of blood T cell repertoires in COVID-19. Study-wide background: Collection of acute and convalescent COVID-19 samples took place in the United States, Italy and Spain. In each case, the material was cDNA or gDNA derived from T cells, B-cell-depleted T cells, or PBMCs.

How the authors handled the data: Reference gene primer amplification gave nucleated cell count estimates. Clones were sequenced by immunoSEQ multiplex PCR, and TCRdb holds only the in-frame ones, with some missing. V, J and clone size are taken as reported in that table, and D and trimming were inferred from the DNA itself. The sample consists of around 310,000 clones, approximately 90% of them appearing once. The CDR3 runs 14 residues. V shed 8 bases and J shed 2 bases, with 12 bases lying between them. CDR1 and CDR2 from the germline V gene are MDHEN and SYDVKM. The chain carries TRBV28 and TRBJ1-4, with D uncertain. This receptor was obtained from a woman aged 60 to 75 with acute or convalescent COVID-19. Material: peripheral blood. CDR3 sequence: CASSSDSTNEKLFF. CDR3 in DNA: TGTGCCAGCTCTTCAGACTCGACTAATGAAAAACTGTTTTTT.